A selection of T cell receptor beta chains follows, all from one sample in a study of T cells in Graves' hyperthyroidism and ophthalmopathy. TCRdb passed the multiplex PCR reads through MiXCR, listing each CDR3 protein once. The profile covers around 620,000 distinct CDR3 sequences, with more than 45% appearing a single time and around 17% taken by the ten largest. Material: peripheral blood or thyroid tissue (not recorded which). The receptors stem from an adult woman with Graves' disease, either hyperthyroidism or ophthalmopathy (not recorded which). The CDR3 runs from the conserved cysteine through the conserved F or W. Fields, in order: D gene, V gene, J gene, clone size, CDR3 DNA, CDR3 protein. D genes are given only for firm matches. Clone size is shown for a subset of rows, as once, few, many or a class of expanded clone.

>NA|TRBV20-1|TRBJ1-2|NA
TGCAGTGCACCTCAATATGGCTACACCTTC
CSAPQYGYTF
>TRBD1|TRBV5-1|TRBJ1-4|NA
TGCGCCAGCAGCCCGCCGACAGGGAACGATGAAAAACTGTTTTTT
CASSPPTGNDEKLFF
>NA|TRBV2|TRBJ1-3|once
TGTGCCAGCAGTCTACGGGACTCTGGAAACACCATATATTTT
CASSLRDSGNTIYF
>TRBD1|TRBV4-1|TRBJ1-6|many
TGCGCCAGCAGGTCCCGCGAGAGGACAGGGGGAGGTTCACCCCTCCACTTT
CASRSRERTGGGSPLHF
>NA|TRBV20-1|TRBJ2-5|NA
TGCAGTGCTAGAGATGAAGTGATCCAAGAGACCCAGTACTTC
CSARDEVIQETQYF
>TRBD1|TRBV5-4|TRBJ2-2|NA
TGTGCCAGCAGCTTGGGACAGGGAACAAAGAGGGAGGAGCTGTTTTTT
CASSLGQGTKREELFF
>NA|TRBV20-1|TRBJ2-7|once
TGCAGTGCTAGGGGTCCCGAGCAGTACTTC
CSARGPEQYF
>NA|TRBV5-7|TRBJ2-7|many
TGTGCCAGCAGCCTCCGGGGGACTCCGACTTTAGAGCAGTACTTC
CASSLRGTPTLEQYF
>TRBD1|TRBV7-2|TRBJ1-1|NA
TGTGCCAGCAGCTTAGAAAGAGGACCGGGCGGGACAGGCTCCGCTTTCTTT
CASSLERGPGGTGSAFF
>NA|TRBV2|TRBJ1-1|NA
TGTGCCAGCAGTGACCGCCGGGACATCGGGCCAGCTTTCTTT
CASSDRRDIGPAFF
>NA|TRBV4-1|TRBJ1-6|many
TGCGCCAGCAGCCAAGATGGAAAGGGAGGTCCTTTTTCACCCCTCCACTTT
CASSQDGKGGPFSPLHF
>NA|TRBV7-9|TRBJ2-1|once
TGTGCCAGCAGCTCCCACCGACTAGTTGCCCATGAGCAGTTCTTC
CASSSHRLVAHEQFF
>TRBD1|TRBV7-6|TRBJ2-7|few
TGTGCCAGCAGCGTCGGACAGGGGGCTTCCTACGAGCAGTACTTC
CASSVGQGASYEQYF
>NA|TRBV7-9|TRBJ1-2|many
TGTGCCAGCAGCCTAGGGCCCAAAATAGGCTACACCTTC
CASSLGPKIGYTF
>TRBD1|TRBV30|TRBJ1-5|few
TGTGCCTGGACCGGACAGGGACGGCAGCCCCAGCATTTT
CAWTGQGRQPQHF
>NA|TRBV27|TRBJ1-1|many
TGTGCCAGCAGTTTGGGTGGAGGCTATGAAGCTTTCTTT
CASSLGGGYEAFF
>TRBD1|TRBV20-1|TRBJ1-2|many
TGCGGATCAGGACAGGGCGGCTATGGCTACACCTTC
CGSGQGGYGYTF
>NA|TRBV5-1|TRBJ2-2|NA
TGCGCCAGCAGCGTACAGGGTTCGGGCACCGGGGAGCTGTTTTTT
CASSVQGSGTGELFF
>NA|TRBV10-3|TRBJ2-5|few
TGTGCCATCAGTGAGGAGGGGCCTCAGGGGACCCAGTACTTC
CAISEEGPQGTQYF
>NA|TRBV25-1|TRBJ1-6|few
TGTGCCTGCAGTGCCGGGGACGTGATAGTTTATAATTCACCCCTCCACTTT
CACSAGDVIVYNSPLHF
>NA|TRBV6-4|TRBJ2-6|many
TGTGCCAGCAGTGATCGCTCTGGGGCCAACGTCCTGACTTTC
CASSDRSGANVLTF
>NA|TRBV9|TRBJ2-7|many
TGTGCCAGCAGCGTCAACTCCTACGAGCAGTACTTC
CASSVNSYEQYF
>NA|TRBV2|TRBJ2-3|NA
TGTGCCAGCAGTGAAGGACCGAGGGATACGCAGTATTTT
CASSEGPRDTQYF
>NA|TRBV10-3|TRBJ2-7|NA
TGTGCCGGAACTCTTCACGAGCAGTACTTC
CAGTLHEQYF
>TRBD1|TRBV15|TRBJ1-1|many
TGTGCCACATCACAGGGGGACACTGAAGCTTTCTTT
CATSQGDTEAFF
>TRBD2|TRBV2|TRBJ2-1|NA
TGTGCCAGCAATGGACTAGAGGAGCAGTTCTTC
CASNGLEEQFF
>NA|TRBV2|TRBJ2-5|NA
TGTGCCAGCAGGACCCAGGGGTGGGCCCAGTACTTC
CASRTQGWAQYF
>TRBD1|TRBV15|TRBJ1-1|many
TGTGCCACCAGCAGTTGGCCGGGACAGGGAAACACTGAAGCTTTCTTT
CATSSWPGQGNTEAFF
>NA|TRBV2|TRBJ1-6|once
TGTGCCAGCCAAGGAAATTCACCCCTCCACTTT
CASQGNSPLHF
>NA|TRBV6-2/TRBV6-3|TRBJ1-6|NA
TGTGCCAGCAGAGGAGGGGGAAGAAATTCACCCCTCCACTTT
CASRGGGRNSPLHF
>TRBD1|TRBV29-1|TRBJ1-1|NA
TGCAGCGTTGCCCTTACAGGGGGCGGCACTGAAGCTTTCTTT
CSVALTGGGTEAFF
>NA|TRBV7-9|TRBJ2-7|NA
TGTGCCAGCAGCTTAGGCCCCGGGGCAAGACCCTACGAGCAGTACTTC
CASSLGPGARPYEQYF
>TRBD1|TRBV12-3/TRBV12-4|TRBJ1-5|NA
TGTGCCAGCAGTTTGGGTTCGGGGACAGGGGGTCCTCAGCCCCAGCATTTT
CASSLGSGTGGPQPQHF
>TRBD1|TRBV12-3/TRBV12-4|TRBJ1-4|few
TGTGCCAGCAGTTTCAGGGGGCTACTGAGGACTAATGAAAAACTGTTTTTT
CASSFRGLLRTNEKLFF
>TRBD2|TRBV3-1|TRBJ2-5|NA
TGTGCCAGCAGCCAACTAGCGGGAGTTGAGGAGACCCAGTACTTC
CASSQLAGVEETQYF
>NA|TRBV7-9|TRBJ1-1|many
TGTGCCAGCAGCCCCCCAGCGAACACTGAAGCTTTCTTT
CASSPPANTEAFF
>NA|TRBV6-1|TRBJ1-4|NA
TGTGCCAGCAGTAGAGACAAAAGCAATCAGTTTTTT
CASSRDKSNQFF